Following are 20 T cell receptor beta chains from one sample sequenced in a study of blood T cell repertoires in COVID-19 (dated by TCRdb to between 2020 and 2021). The library came from the immunoSEQ multiplex PCR assay. Not all clones reach the TCRdb copy of this immuneACCESS table, which keeps in-frame sequences only. Checked studies attribute under half of the gap to unresolved V genes and leave the rest unexplained. This sample is represented by just under 150,000 clones; more than 75% of them were singletons. The top ten clonotypes cover roughly 37% of the sample. Material: peripheral blood. The receptors stem from a man in his fifties or sixties who had recovered from COVID-19.

The chain recombines TRBV9 with TRBJ2-7; 10 bases line up with TRBD1. Looked up from germline, CDR1 is SGDLS and CDR2 is YYNGEE. CDR3 length equals 15 residues. The V segment lost 3 bases and the J segment 4 bases; nucleotides outside the gene matches: 7. CDR3 nucleotides: TGTGCCAGCAGCGCCTCGGGACAGGGGAGATACGAGCAGTACTTC. This encodes CASSASGQGRYEQYF.

This chain links TRBV24-1 with TRBJ2-3; TRBD1 matches 8 bases. Losses at the gene ends were 3 bases for V and 2 bases for J; bases not matched to a gene: 12. The CDR3 spans 18 residues. Germline assignment: CDR1 KGHDR and CDR2 SFDVKD. CDR3 protein: CATSDPRPQGANTDTQYF. The CDR3, as DNA: TGTGCCACCAGTGATCCGCGGCCCCAGGGGGCAAACACAGATACGCAGTATTTT.

V is TRBV14 and J is TRBJ2-6; a possible D gene is TRBD1 (6 bases). The ends were cut back, 2 bases at V and 0 bases at J, with 14 bases in the middle. Germline CDR1 reads SGHDN; CDR2 reads FVKESK. The CDR3 is made up of 18 amino acids. The CDR3 nucleotides read TGTGCCAGCAGCCAAACATACTACAGGGACTCTGGGGCCAACGTCCTGACTTTC. Translation: CASSQTYYRDSGANVLTF.

The chain recombines TRBV4-2 with TRBJ2-2; maybe TRBD1 (6 bases). V lost 0 bases and J 6 bases, leaving 8 bases between the germline ends. The germline V gene encodes CDR1 LGHNA and CDR2 YNFKEQ. The length of the CDR3 is 14 residues. In DNA, the CDR3 is TGTGCCAGCAGCCAAGACAGGGGCTCCGGGGAGCTGTTTTTT. Its protein product is CASSQDRGSGELFF.

The chain joins TRBV30 to TRBJ1-1, with TRBD1 as a possible D gene (5 bases). Per the germline V gene, CDR1 is GTSNPN and CDR2 is SVGIG (reference sequence). V lost 0 bases and J lost 7, with 12 bases in between. This CDR3 has 13 residues. The CDR3 nucleotides read TGTGCCTGGAGTGTACAAGGGGCATATGAAGCTTTCTTT. Protein product: CAWSVQGAYEAFF.

This clone came up once. CDR3 protein: CASSIQGNNSPLHF. The CDR3 bases are TGTGCCAGTAGTATTCAGGGAAACAATTCACCCCTCCACTTT. The rearrangement links TRBV19 to TRBJ1-6; possible D gene TRBD1, 5 bases. The germline gives CDR1 LNHDA, CDR2 SQIVND (reference sequence). The CDR3 is 14 residues long. V was clipped by 3 bases and J by 7 bases, with 10 bases between them.

This clone was recorded once. The V gene is TRBV19, the J gene TRBJ2-5, with 9 bases matching TRBD2. This CDR3 region has 15 residues. Germline V gene sequence: CDR1 LNHDA, CDR2 SQIVND (reference sequence). V gave up 5 bases and J gave up 5 bases; unmatched junction bases: 9. In DNA, the CDR3 is TGTGCCAGTAGTCAGAGCGGGGGGCCGGCTGAGACCCAGTACTTC. It is translated as CASSQSGGPAETQYF.

The V gene is TRBV2, the J gene TRBJ1-2, with TRBD1 identical over 9 bases. CDR1 is SNHLY and CDR2 is FYNNEI in the germline V gene. This CDR3 contains 14 residues. V shed 5 bases and J 3 bases; nucleotides not matched to a gene: 4. CDR3 sequence reads: CASSSTGGDYGYTF. The CDR3 nucleotides are TGTGCCAGCAGTTCTACAGGGGGCGACTATGGCTACACCTTC.

The rearrangement joins TRBV7-9 to TRBJ2-7, with 8 bases aligning to TRBD2. Germline V gene data show CDR1 as SEHNR and CDR2 as FQNEAQ (reference sequence). The V and J ends lost 5 bases and 0 bases, in that order; junction bases with no gene match: 3. This CDR3 region has 14 residues. This chain's CDR3 is CASSKTSDSYEQYF. The CDR3 bases are TGTGCCAGCAGCAAGACTAGCGACTCCTACGAGCAGTACTTC.

The chain uses TRBV3-1 (or the pseudogene TRBV3-2) and TRBJ2-1; 11 bases agree with TRBD1. The CDR3 extends over 16 amino acids. V was pared by 4 bases and J by 9 bases, with 11 bases of the junction left unmatched. Germline assignment: CDR1 LGHDT and CDR2 YNNKEL (reference sequence). In DNA form, the CDR3 reads TGTGCCAGCAGCCCTACCTCCCCGGGACAGGGGGGTGAGCAGTTCTTC. Protein sequence: CASSPTSPGQGGEQFF.

The chain links TRBV7-9 to TRBJ2-1; 7 bases match TRBD2. Germline V gene lookup returns CDR1 SEHNR and CDR2 FQNEAQ (reference sequence). There are 14 residues in the CDR3. The V and J ends lost 7 bases and 6 bases, in that order; junction bases with no gene match: 9. This chain's CDR3 is CASTDGGGRNEQFF. The CDR3 region has the DNA TGTGCCAGCACGGACGGCGGGGGTCGCAATGAGCAGTTCTTC.

V usage is TRBV7-3 and J usage is TRBJ2-1; TRBD2 aligns across 11 bases. V was pared by 5 bases and J by 9 bases, with 21 bases of the junction left unmatched. Germline lookup yields CDR1 SGHTA and CDR2 FQGTGA. The CDR3 contains 19 residues. CDR3 sequence reads: CASSRHPLSGGAGIGEQFF. CDR3 DNA: TGTGCCAGCAGCCGTCACCCCCTTAGCGGGGGGGCGGGGATTGGTGAGCAGTTCTTC.

The J gene is TRBJ1-2, the V gene TRBV28, with a weak D call TRBD1 (5 bases). Deletions cut 8 bases from V and 4 bases from J, with 14 bases between. CDR3 length: 13 residues. Germline V gene sequence: CDR1 MDHEN, CDR2 SYDVKM. DNA of the CDR3: TGTGCCAGCGGGAACCAGGGAGGCTATGGCTACACCTTC. Encoded protein: CASGNQGGYGYTF.

In its sample, this clone was seen many times. This chain links TRBV14 with TRBJ2-7, with TRBD1 matching over 7 bases. Trimming removed 5 bases from V and 4 bases from J; junction bases left unmatched: 5. This CDR3 is 13 amino acids long. CDR1 is SGHDN, CDR2 FVKESK, per germline. The CDR3 DNA reads TGTGCCAGCAGCTGGACAGGAGAATACGAGCAGTACTTC. This gives the protein CASSWTGEYEQYF.

This clone came up once. This chain links TRBV21-1 with TRBJ1-5. TRBV21-1 corresponds to a pseudogene. The CDR3 sequence is 16 residues long. The CDR3 sequence: CASSGLPTGDNQPQHF. The DNA of the CDR3 is TGTGCCAGCAGCGGTCTTCCGACGGGAGACAATCAGCCCCAGCATTTT.

The chain joins TRBV7-2 to TRBJ2-7, with 8 bases identical to TRBD1. The V gene's germline CDR1 is SGHTA and CDR2 FQGNSA. The J segment lost 2 bases and the V segment lost 4 bases, leaving 4 bases of the junction unmatched. The CDR3 has 14 amino acids. The CDR3 protein is CASSSGTGAYEQYF. The CDR3 nucleotides are TGTGCCAGCAGCTCTGGGACAGGCGCCTACGAGCAGTACTTC.

J is TRBJ2-1 and V is TRBV5-6, with TRBD2 as a possible D gene (7 bases). V lost 5 bases and J lost 12, with 12 bases in between. The CDR3 is 11 residues long. The germline V gene encodes CDR1 SGHDT and CDR2 YYEEEE. CDR3 DNA: TGTGCCAGCAGGTCGGGGGGCTCGCAGTTCTTC. Amino acid sequence: CASRSGGSQFF.

CDR3 region: CASSPSGTGTEAFF. In nucleotides, the CDR3 is TGCGCCAGCAGCCCGTCCGGGACAGGTACTGAAGCTTTCTTT. The V call is TRBV5-1, the J call TRBJ1-1, with 8 bases fitting TRBD1. In germline, CDR1 is SGHRS, CDR2 YFSETQ. The ends lost 4 bases at V and 5 bases at J; junction bases unmatched: 7. This CDR3 is 14 amino acids long.

The chain is built from TRBV7-2 and TRBJ1-2, with a weak D call TRBD1 (5 bases). V shed 1 base and J shed 4 bases, with 10 bases lying between them. The CDR3 loop spans 14 amino acids. Germline loops: CDR1 SGHTA, CDR2 FQGNSA. The CDR3 loop is CASSLEGAFYGYTF. The CDR3 DNA reads TGTGCCAGCAGCTTAGAAGGGGCTTTCTATGGCTACACCTTC.

The chain combines TRBV10-3 with TRBJ1-1; 9 nucleotides match TRBD1. The CDR3 has 15 amino acids. V was clipped by 4 bases and J by 3 bases; unmatched bases: 6. Germline CDR1 ENHRY, CDR2 SYGVKD. CDR3 amino acids: CAISAQRDRDTEAFF. In DNA form, the CDR3 reads TGTGCCATCAGTGCACAAAGGGACAGGGACACTGAAGCTTTCTTT.